Below, one T cell receptor (beta chain) is given with its context. Its specificity is unknown. A junction end diverges from the germline sequence, so it may reflect a read error. Germline V gene sequence: CDR1 LGHNA, CDR2 YNFKEQ. The CDR3 spans 15 residues. Total RNA (around 500 ng) served as template for TCR beta cDNA synthesis primed by a constant-region primer. For TCR beta, libraries were produced by three nested multiplex PCR rounds using slightly modified ARM-PCR. Investigators reported that the first two PCR rounds, at 9 to 11 cycles each, used TRBV1-TRBV30 forward primers with a C-beta reverse primer. TCRdb reprocessed the multiplex PCR reads with MiXCR, giving one entry per CDR3 protein. The sample carries about 37,000 distinct CDR3 sequences, 60% to 80% recorded once. The study co-extracted DNA and RNA from around 20-30 mg of unsorted bulk tissue. At sampling, these chronic HBV carriers had received no treatment.

The sample comes from a study of tumor-infiltrating lymphocytes in primary liver carcinoma. Overall study findings and caveats: Significantly larger top-250-clone fractions were found in tumors than in blood (p = 0.039). Lower overlap was observed for tumor-adjacent and tumor-blood pairs relative to tumor region pairs.

The TCR sequence derives from a man in his forties with primary liver carcinoma and hepatitis B virus infection. The genes are TRBV4-2 and TRBJ2-7; a possible D gene is TRBD2 (6 bases). Sample: tumor-adjacent normal liver tissue. In DNA, the CDR3 is TGTGCCAGCGGCCAAGACCTAGCGTTCCCATACGAGAAGTACTTC. Translated, it gives CASGQDLAFPYEKYF.